This record covers a single T cell receptor beta chain. The target antigen is unknown. Profiled with immunoSEQ multiplex PCR; TCRdb holds only in-frame clones, not every one. The profile covers 150,000 to 190,000 clones, with 85% to 90% appearing a single time and roughly a tenth taken by the ten largest. Germline CDR1 MDHEN, CDR2 SYDVKM. The V and J ends lost 6 bases and 2 bases respectively, with 10 bases between them. The CDR3 sequence is 13 residues long. The data originate from a study of T cell responses to AZD1222 COVID-19 vaccine. Study-level points and caveats: Reports say nearly half of spike-specific TCRs go after unmutated variant regions. Sampling that yielded the repertoires occurred only after the peak T cell response. Breadth and depth of Spike-specific TCRs rose after two AZD1222 doses.

The clonotype comes from an adult who received the AZD1222 COVID-19 vaccine. The V and J genes are TRBV28 and TRBJ1-2; D not certain. Source: peripheral blood, taken 28 days after the second AZD1222 dose. CDR3 nucleotide sequence: TGTGCCAGCAGGATAAGCGGGAACTATGGCTACACCTTC. Translated: CASRISGNYGYTF.